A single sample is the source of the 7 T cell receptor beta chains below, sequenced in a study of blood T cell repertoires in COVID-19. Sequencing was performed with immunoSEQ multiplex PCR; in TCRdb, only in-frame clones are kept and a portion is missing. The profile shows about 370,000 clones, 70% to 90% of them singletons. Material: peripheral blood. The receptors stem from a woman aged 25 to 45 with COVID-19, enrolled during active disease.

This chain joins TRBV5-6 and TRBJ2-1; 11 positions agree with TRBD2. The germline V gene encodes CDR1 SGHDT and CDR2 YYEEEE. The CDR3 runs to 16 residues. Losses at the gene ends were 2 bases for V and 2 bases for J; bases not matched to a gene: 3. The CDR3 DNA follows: TGTGCCAGCAGCTTCTTGACTAGCGGGACCTACAATGAGCAGTTCTTC. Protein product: CASSFLTSGTYNEQFF.

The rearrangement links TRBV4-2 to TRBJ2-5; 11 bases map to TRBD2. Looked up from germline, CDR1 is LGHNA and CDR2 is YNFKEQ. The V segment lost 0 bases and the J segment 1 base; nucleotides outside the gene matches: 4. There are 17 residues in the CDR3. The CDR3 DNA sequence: TGTGCCAGCAGCCAAGACCTGCTAGCGGGAGGCCAAGAGACCCAGTACTTC. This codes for CASSQDLLAGGQETQYF.

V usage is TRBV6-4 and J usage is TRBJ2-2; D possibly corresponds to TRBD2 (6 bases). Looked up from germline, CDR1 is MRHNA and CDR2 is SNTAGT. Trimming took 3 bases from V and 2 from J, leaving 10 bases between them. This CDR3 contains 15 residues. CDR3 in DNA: TGTGCCAGCAGTGAGCAGGGACTTAACACCGGGGAGCTGTTTTTT. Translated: CASSEQGLNTGELFF.

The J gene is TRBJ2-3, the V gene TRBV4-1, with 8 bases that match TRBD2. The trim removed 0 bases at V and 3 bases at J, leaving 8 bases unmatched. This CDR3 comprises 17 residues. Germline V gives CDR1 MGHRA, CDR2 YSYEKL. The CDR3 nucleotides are TGCGCCAGCAGCCAAGATATCGGGAGGGCCGTGACAGATACGCAGTATTTT. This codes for CASSQDIGRAVTDTQYF.

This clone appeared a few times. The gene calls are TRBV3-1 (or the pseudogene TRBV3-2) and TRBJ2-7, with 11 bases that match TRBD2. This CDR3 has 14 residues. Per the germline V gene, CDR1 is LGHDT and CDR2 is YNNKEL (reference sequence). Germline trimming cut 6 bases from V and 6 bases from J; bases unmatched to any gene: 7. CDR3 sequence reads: CASSHRLAGSEQYF. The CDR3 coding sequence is TGTGCCAGCAGTCACAGACTAGCGGGAAGCGAGCAGTACTTC.

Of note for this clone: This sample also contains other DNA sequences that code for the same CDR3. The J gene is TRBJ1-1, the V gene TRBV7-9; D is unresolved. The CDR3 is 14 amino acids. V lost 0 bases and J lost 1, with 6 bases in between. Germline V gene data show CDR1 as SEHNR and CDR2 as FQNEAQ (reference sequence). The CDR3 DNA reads TGTGCCAGCAGCTTAGCGAGAGGGAACACTGAAGCTTTCTTT. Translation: CASSLARGNTEAFF.

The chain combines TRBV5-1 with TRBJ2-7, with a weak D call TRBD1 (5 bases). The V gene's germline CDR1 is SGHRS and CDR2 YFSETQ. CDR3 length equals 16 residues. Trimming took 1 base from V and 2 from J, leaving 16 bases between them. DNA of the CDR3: TGCGCCAGCAGCTTGCAGGGTCAGGTGGGCCCCTACGAGCAGTACTTC. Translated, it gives CASSLQGQVGPYEQYF.